This note documents a single T cell receptor beta chain sequence. Its antigen is unknown. TCRdb itself ran the 5' RACE reads through MiXCR, one entry per CDR3 protein. The data contain under 550,000 distinct CDR3 sequences, roughly 20% of them singletons. Germline V CDR1 and CDR2: SGHTA, FQGNSA. The CDR3 runs 13 residues. The data stem from a study of T-cell memory formation after mild COVID-19. Overall study findings and caveats: Still unconfirmed is whether the second-wave clones peaking on day 37 recognized SARS-CoV-2. Memory from before infection featured some responding clones, which suggests cross-reactive memory joined.

This TCR came from an adult woman who had mild COVID-19 (a few samples of this study predate the infection). Cell type and time point are not known. The sequenced sample consisted of PBMCs or a T cell subset sorted from them (not recorded which). V usage is TRBV7-2 and J usage is TRBJ2-1; D remains unclear. CDR3 sequence (DNA): TGTGCTACCTCCCGGAGCGAGCTGGTTGAGCAGTTCTTC. As protein: CATSRSELVEQFF.